Listed below are T cell receptor beta chains from one sample, sequenced in a study of OX40 agonist ivuxolimab in advanced cancers. Clones were read by immunoSEQ multiplex PCR, and TCRdb kept only the in-frame ones, dropping some. The sample shows about 73,000 clones, 92% of them seen only once. This sample comprised CD4+ or CD8+ T cells sorted from blood, obtained in a trial of the OX40 agonist ivuxolimab. The receptors come from an adult with an advanced solid tumor such as melanoma, head and neck, liver or kidney cancer. Each CDR3 is given with its conserved first and last residue. A D gene is named only where the DNA matches it firmly. Only some rows state a clone size, as once, few, many or a class for expanded clones.

.,TRBV19,TRBJ2-1,TRBD1,TGTGCCAGTAGCCCCGGGACAGGGACGGGGAATGAGCAGTTCTTC,CASSPGTGTGNEQFF
.,TRBV5-4,TRBJ1-1,TRBD1,TGTGCCCTAACAGGGGTAATGGGGGGCACTGAAGCTTTCTTT,CALTGVMGGTEAFF
.,TRBV10-1,TRBJ2-2,.,TGCGCCAGCAGTGAGATTATAGCGAACACCGGGGAGCTGTTTTTT,CASSEIIANTGELFF
.,TRBV27,TRBJ1-5,TRBD1,TGTGCCAGCAGTACCCGGCCAGGGGGTGGGGGCAATCAGCCCCAGCATTTT,CASSTRPGGGGNQPQHF
.,TRBV19,TRBJ1-5,.,TGTGCCAGTAGTATTGTAGGGAGGGGGAGCAATCAGCCCCAGCATTTT,CASSIVGRGSNQPQHF
.,TRBV4-1,TRBJ2-7,.,TGCGCCAGCAGCCACCACGCTTCTTCAAGTAGCTACGAGCAGTACTTC,CASSHHASSSSYEQYF
.,TRBV7-6,TRBJ2-2,.,TGTGCCAGCAGCGCTCCTCTAGGCGGGTCATTCACCGGGGAGCTGTTTTTT,CASSAPLGGSFTGELFF
.,TRBV15,TRBJ2-7,TRBD1,TGTGCCACCAGCAGCGACAGGGAGAATTCCTACGAGCAGTACTTC,CATSSDRENSYEQYF
.,TRBV27,TRBJ2-5,TRBD2,TGTGCCATCGCTAGCGGGACAGCCCAAGAGACCCAGTACTTC,CAIASGTAQETQYF
.,TRBV6-6,TRBJ2-1,TRBD1,TGTGCCAGCAGCCCACGGGACAGGGGATACAATGAGCAGTTCTTC,CASSPRDRGYNEQFF
.,TRBV6-5,TRBJ2-7,TRBD1,TGTGCCAGCAGTTACTCGACAGGGGTCTACGAGCAGTACTTC,CASSYSTGVYEQYF
.,TRBV5-4,TRBJ2-5,TRBD1,TGTGCCAGCAGCTTACCACAGGGGCGCGAGACCCAGTACTTC,CASSLPQGRETQYF
.,TRBV5-4,TRBJ1-1,.,TGTGCCAGCAGCCCTCTTTCACAGGGCTCTGGGGAAGCTTTCTTT,CASSPLSQGSGEAFF
few,TRBV5-4,TRBJ2-7,.,TGTGCCAGCAGCTTAGGGCTCAGGGGCGACGAGCAGTACTTC,CASSLGLRGDEQYF
.,TRBV5-5,TRBJ1-5,.,TGTGCCAGCAGCCCCGTCAGCTATAGCAATCAGCCCCAGCATTTT,CASSPVSYSNQPQHF
.,TRBV9,TRBJ2-3,.,TGTGCCAGCAGCGTAGGTGGGGCAGATACGCAGTATTTT,CASSVGGADTQYF
.,TRBV2,TRBJ2-7,.,TGTGCCAGCAGTGAAGGGCCTAGCAGATCTTACGAGCAGTACTTC,CASSEGPSRSYEQYF
.,TRBV30,TRBJ2-1,.,TGTGCTTCTGGAGAGCGGACTAGGGGGGTTAATGAGCAGTTCTTC,CASGERTRGVNEQFF
.,TRBV7-9,TRBJ2-3,.,TGTGCCAGCAGCGTGACTACAGATACGCAGTATTTT,CASSVTTDTQYF
once,TRBV27,TRBJ2-1,TRBD1,TGTGCCAGCAGTTTTATCGGACAGGGGGCCGAGGATGAGCAGTTCTTC,CASSFIGQGAEDEQFF
.,TRBV4-3,TRBJ2-5,.,TGCGCCAGCAGCCAAGATTGGGGTGGCGAGACCCAGTACTTC,CASSQDWGGETQYF
once,TRBV19,TRBJ1-5,.,TGTGCCAGTAGGGGGGACACCCTTAGCAATCAGCCCCAGCATTTT,CASRGDTLSNQPQHF
.,TRBV5-6,TRBJ2-2,.,TGTGCCAGCAGCCCCGGACAGAGCACCGGGGAGCTGTTTTTT,CASSPGQSTGELFF
.,TRBV27,TRBJ1-5,.,TGTGCCAGCAGTTTAGGGGGGGCTCAGCCCCAGCATTTT,CASSLGGAQPQHF
.,TRBV19,TRBJ1-2,.,TGTGCCAGTAGTATATCTGGGCAGAGCTATGGCTACACCTTC,CASSISGQSYGYTF
.,TRBV9,TRBJ2-7,.,TGTGCCAGCAGCGGAATAGATCACGAGCAGTACTTC,CASSGIDHEQYF
.,TRBV21-1,TRBJ1-4,.,TGTGCCAGCAGCGACGGAAATTTGTGTGAAAAACTGTTTTTT,CASSDGNLCEKLFF
.,TRBV11-2,TRBJ2-7,TRBD2,TGTGCCAGCAGCCCCAGTTCGGGGGGATCTACCTCCTACGAGCAGTACTTC,CASSPSSGGSTSYEQYF
.,TRBV7-9,TRBJ1-5,.,TGTGCCAGCAGCTTGGGCAGCCCGAATAGCAATCAGCCCCAGCATTTT,CASSLGSPNSNQPQHF
.,TRBV5-6,TRBJ2-3,.,TGTGCCAGCAATGTGGGAGCCCCAGATACGCAGTATTTT,CASNVGAPDTQYF
.,TRBV4-1,TRBJ2-7,TRBD1,TGCGCCAGCAGCCAAGAGAGGACAGGTCTTTACGAGCAGTACTTC,CASSQERTGLYEQYF
.,TRBV6-6,TRBJ2-7,TRBD1,TGTGCCAGCAGTAGTCGGACAGGGGGGACCTACGAGCAGTACTTC,CASSSRTGGTYEQYF
.,TRBV7-9,TRBJ2-7,.,TGTGCCAGCACCCCAGAGGTCAGTTCTGGCGAGCAGTACTTC,CASTPEVSSGEQYF
.,TRBV5-6,TRBJ1-6,.,TGTGCCAGCAGCTTGGTATCTGTCAGGACCTCCTATAATTCACCCCTCCACTTT,CASSLVSVRTSYNSPLHF
.,TRBV10-3,TRBJ2-7,TRBD1,TGTGCCATCAGTGAGACCCGACAGGGGGTCGAGCAGTACTTC,CAISETRQGVEQYF
.,TRBV4-1,TRBJ2-2,.,TGCGCCAGCAGCGTCCAGGGACTCACCGGGGAGCTGTTTTTT,CASSVQGLTGELFF
.,TRBV7-8,TRBJ1-4,.,TGTGCCAGCAGCTTAGAAACGGGGGAAAAACTGTTTTTT,CASSLETGEKLFF
.,TRBV7-9,TRBJ1-5,.,TGTGCCAGCAGCTTAGTTGGGGGAAATCAGCCCCAGCATTTT,CASSLVGGNQPQHF
.,TRBV9,TRBJ1-3,.,TGTGCCAGCAGCGGAATATACGATTCTGGAAACACCATATATTTT,CASSGIYDSGNTIYF
.,TRBV7-9,TRBJ2-1,TRBD1,TGTGCCAGCAGCCAGGGGCAGGGGGCTTACAATGAGCAGTTCTTC,CASSQGQGAYNEQFF
.,TRBV5-4,TRBJ2-4,TRBD1,TGTGCCAGCAGCTTTGACAGGGCCGGGATAGACATTCAGTACTTC,CASSFDRAGIDIQYF
once,TRBV5-6,TRBJ2-4,.,TGTGCCAGCAGCGTACTTTCAGGGGTAGCCAAAAACATTCAGTACTTC,CASSVLSGVAKNIQYF
.,TRBV5-1,TRBJ1-3,.,TGCGCCAGCAGCTTAGTCGCTGGAAACACCATATATTTT,CASSLVAGNTIYF
.,TRBV27,TRBJ2-3,.,TGTGCCAGCAGTTTACAGAAGCCTGTGACTAGCACAGATACGCAGTATTTT,CASSLQKPVTSTDTQYF
.,TRBV2,TRBJ2-7,.,TGTGCCAGCAGTGAAGGGGGACACCCATCCTACGAGCAGTACTTC,CASSEGGHPSYEQYF
few,TRBV4-3,TRBJ2-6,.,TGCGCCAGCAGCCAAGATGGCCAGGCCTCTGGGGCCAACGTCCTGACTTTC,CASSQDGQASGANVLTF
.,TRBV6-5,TRBJ2-7,.,TGTGCCAGCAGTTACTCGAACCTCCCCCGTGCGGAGCAGTACTTC,CASSYSNLPRAEQYF
.,TRBV7-9,TRBJ1-2,TRBD1,TGTGCCAGCAGCAAGGGACAGGTGTACGGCTACACCTTC,CASSKGQVYGYTF
.,TRBV5-6,TRBJ1-5,.,TGTGCCAGCAGCTTGGGCGGGGGCCAGCCCCAGCATTTT,CASSLGGGQPQHF
.,TRBV6-6,TRBJ2-7,.,TGTGCCAGCAGTTACAGTCATCTCTACGAGCAGTACTTC,CASSYSHLYEQYF
.,TRBV4-1,TRBJ1-5,TRBD1,TGCGCCAGCAGCCAAGGACAGGGTAATCAGCCCCAGCATTTT,CASSQGQGNQPQHF
.,TRBV4-2,TRBJ2-7,.,TGTGCCAGCAGCCAAGATATGTCAGGGGAATCCTACGAGCAGTACTTC,CASSQDMSGESYEQYF
.,TRBV7-8,TRBJ2-5,.,TGTGCCAGCAGCTTAGTCTCTAGCCCTCCGACCCAGTACTTC,CASSLVSSPPTQYF
once,TRBV9,TRBJ2-2,.,TGTGCCAGCAGCGTAAACAGGGGCGGGACGGATGCCGGGGAGCTGTTTTTT,CASSVNRGGTDAGELFF